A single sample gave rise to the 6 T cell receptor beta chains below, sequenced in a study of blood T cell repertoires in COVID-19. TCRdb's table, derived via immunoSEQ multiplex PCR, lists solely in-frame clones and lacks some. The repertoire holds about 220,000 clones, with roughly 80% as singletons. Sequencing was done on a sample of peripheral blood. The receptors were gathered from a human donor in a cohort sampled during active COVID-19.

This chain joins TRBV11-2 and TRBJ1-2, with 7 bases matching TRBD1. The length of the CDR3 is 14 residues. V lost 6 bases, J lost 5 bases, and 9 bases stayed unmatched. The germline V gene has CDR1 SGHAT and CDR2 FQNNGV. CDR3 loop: CASRLAPGGYGYTF. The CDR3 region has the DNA TGTGCCAGCAGGCTAGCCCCAGGGGGATATGGCTACACCTTC. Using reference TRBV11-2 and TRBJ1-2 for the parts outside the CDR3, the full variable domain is EAGVAQSPRYKIIEKRQSVAFWCNPISGHATLYWYQQILGQGPKLLIQFQNNGVVDDSQLPKDRFSAERLKGVDSTLKIQPAKLEDSAVYLCASRLAPGGYGYTFGSGTRLTVV.

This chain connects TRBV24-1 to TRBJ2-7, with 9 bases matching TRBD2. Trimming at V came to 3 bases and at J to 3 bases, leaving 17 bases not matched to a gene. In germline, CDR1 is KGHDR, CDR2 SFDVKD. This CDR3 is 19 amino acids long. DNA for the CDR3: TGTGCCACCAGTGATCGCGGGACTAGCAACAATGTTCGGGTCTACGAGCAGTACTTC. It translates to CATSDRGTSNNVRVYEQYF.

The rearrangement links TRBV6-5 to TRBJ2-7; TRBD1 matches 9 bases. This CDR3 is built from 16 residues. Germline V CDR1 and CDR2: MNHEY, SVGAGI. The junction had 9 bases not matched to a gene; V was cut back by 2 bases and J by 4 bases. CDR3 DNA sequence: TGTGCCAGCAGTTACCCTAGGGACAGGGCCCCTTACGAGCAGTACTTC. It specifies CASSYPRDRAPYEQYF.

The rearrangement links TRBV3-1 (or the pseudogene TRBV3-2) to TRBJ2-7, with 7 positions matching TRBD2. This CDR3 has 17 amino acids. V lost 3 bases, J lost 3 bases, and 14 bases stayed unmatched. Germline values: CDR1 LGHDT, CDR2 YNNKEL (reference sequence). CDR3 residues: CASSQTPGASGNYEQYF. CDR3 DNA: TGTGCCAGCAGCCAGACCCCTGGGGCTAGCGGAAACTACGAGCAGTACTTC.

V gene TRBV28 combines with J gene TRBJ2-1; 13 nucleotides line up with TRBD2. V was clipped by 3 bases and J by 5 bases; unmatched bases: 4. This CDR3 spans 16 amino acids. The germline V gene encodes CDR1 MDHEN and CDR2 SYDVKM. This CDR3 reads CASSFWGTSGNNEQFF. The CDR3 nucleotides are TGTGCCAGCAGTTTTTGGGGGACTAGCGGGAACAATGAGCAGTTCTTC.

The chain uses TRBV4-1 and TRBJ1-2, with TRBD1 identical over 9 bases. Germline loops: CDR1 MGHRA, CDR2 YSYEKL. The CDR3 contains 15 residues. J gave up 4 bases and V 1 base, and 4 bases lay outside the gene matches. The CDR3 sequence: CASSQGETGGYGYTF. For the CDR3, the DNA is TGCGCCAGCAGCCAAGGGGAGACAGGGGGCTATGGCTACACCTTC.